Listed here are 32 T cell receptor beta chains from one sample, sequenced in a study of blood T cells in healthy people across ages. Through a sample-barcoded 5' primer and a J-beta primer mix, a second PCR was run for roughly 7 to 11 cycles. MiXCR was run by TCRdb on the 5' RACE reads, yielding one entry per CDR3 protein. The table shows approximately 810,000 distinct CDR3 sequences, with more than 25% occurring only once. The sample consisted of blood. These receptors all stem from a woman older than 75 in good health.

This clonotype has at least ten counts. The chain couples TRBV30 to TRBJ2-1, with D perhaps TRBD2 (6 bases). The V gene lost 3 bases and the J gene lost 9 bases, with 12 bases spanning the gap. This CDR3 has 12 amino acids. The germline gives CDR1 GTSNPN, CDR2 SVGIG (reference sequence). CDR3: CAWSALGGEQFF. Written as DNA, the CDR3 is TGTGCCTGGAGCGCGCTCGGGGGTGAGCAGTTCTTC.

This clonotype was picked up many times. The V gene is TRBV7-6, the J gene TRBJ2-1; D gene ambiguous. Trimming took off 1 base at V and 1 base at J, with 11 bases between the two ends. Germline values: CDR1 SGHVS, CDR2 FNYEAQ. The CDR3 totals 16 residues. CDR3 sequence reads: CASSLGSLVSYNEQFF. CDR3 DNA sequence: TGTGCCAGCAGCTTAGGATCCCTGGTATCCTACAATGAGCAGTTCTTC.

This clonotype occurred once. A much larger clone lies one base from this, so it may be a read error. This chain links TRBV5-1 with TRBJ2-5; possible D gene TRBD1, 5 bases. Per germline, CDR1 SGHRS and CDR2 YFSETQ. The CDR3 loop spans 15 amino acids. The CDR3, as DNA: TGCGCCAGCAGCTTGGGCCCCGGCAGGGTAGAGACCCGGTACTTC. It encodes CASSLGPGRVETRYF.

This clonotype was counted between two and nine times. This chain links TRBV10-3 with TRBJ2-2, with 12 bases fitting TRBD2. The CDR3 length is 15 residues. Germline V gene data show CDR1 as ENHRY and CDR2 as SYGVKD. V lost 8 bases, J lost 1 base, and 2 bases stayed unmatched. The CDR3: CAIGGLAGNTGELFF. In DNA, the CDR3 is TGTGCCATCGGGGGACTAGCGGGGAACACCGGGGAGCTGTTTTTT.

Of note for this clonotype: A much more abundant neighbour one base away suggests this may be a read error. This rearrangement joins TRBV24-1 to TRBJ2-1; 12 bases map to TRBD2. The junction had 7 bases not matched to a gene; V was cut back by 6 bases and J by 5 bases. CDR3 length: 16 amino acids. Germline CDR1 KGHDR, CDR2 SFDVKD. CDR3 residues: CATSPRTSGANNEQFF. Written as DNA, the CDR3 is TGTGCCACCAGTCCACGGACTAGCGGGGCCAACAATGAGCAGTTCTTC.

The chain employs TRBV4-3 and TRBJ2-3, with 10 bases lining up with TRBD1. V was pared by 4 bases and J by 7 bases, with 8 bases of the junction left unmatched. Germline CDR1 reads LGHNA; CDR2 reads YSLEER. The CDR3 length is 15 residues. This CDR3 is CASSPDRGLGNTQYF. The CDR3 DNA reads TGCGCCAGCAGCCCAGACAGGGGGCTGGGGAATACGCAGTATTTT.

In this sample, this clonotype turned up many times. The V gene is TRBV27, the J gene TRBJ2-3; 9 bases are a match to TRBD1. CDR1 is MNHEY and CDR2 is SMNVEV in the germline V gene (reference sequence). V dropped 5 bases and J dropped 5; count of bases not matched to a gene: 11. The CDR3 covers 16 residues. CDR3 coding DNA: TGTGCCAGCAGTATAGACGACAGGGGGTTGAGAGATACGCAGTATTTT. This gives the protein CASSIDDRGLRDTQYF.

At least ten counts were recorded for this clonotype. The rearrangement links TRBV20-1 to TRBJ2-1; 9 nucleotides align to TRBD2. Per the germline V gene, CDR1 is DFQATT and CDR2 is SNEGSKA (reference sequence). After removal of 6 bases from V and 15 bases from J, the junction contained 9 bases not matched to a gene. The CDR3 has 11 amino acids. CDR3: CSAPTLAGVFF. In DNA form, the CDR3 reads TGCAGTGCACCTACTTTAGCGGGGGTGTTCTTC.

This clonotype was detected many times. This chain joins TRBV29-1 and TRBJ2-2; D is ambiguous. The CDR3 spans 12 residues. Between the trimmed V and J ends, which lost 5 bases and 6 bases, there was a span of 10 bases. Germline CDR1 and CDR2: SQVTM and ANQGSEA. The CDR3 region is CSVPLPAGELFF. DNA for the CDR3: TGCAGCGTTCCCTTACCGGCCGGGGAGCTGTTTTTT.

At least ten counts were recorded for this clonotype. The gene calls are TRBV7-2 and TRBJ1-1, with D unresolved. Germline loops: CDR1 SGHTA, CDR2 FQGNSA. The CDR3 covers 13 residues. The ends were cut back, 3 bases at V and 0 bases at J, with 5 bases in the middle. CDR3 region: CASSFSMNTEAFF. The DNA of the CDR3 is TGTGCCAGCAGCTTTTCCATGAACACTGAAGCTTTCTTT.

The gene calls are TRBV28 and TRBJ1-6; unclear D gene. CDR3 length: 11 amino acids. Trimming removed 3 bases at V and 18 bases at J, with 12 bases between. Germline loops: CDR1 MDHEN, CDR2 SYDVKM. CDR3 in amino acids: CASSLNKKAHF. The CDR3 DNA reads TGTGCCAGCAGTTTGAATAAAAAGGCCCACTTT.

For this clonotype: A much larger clone sits a single nucleotide away, making a read error possible. The chain joins TRBV12-3 or TRBV12-4 to TRBJ1-4, with 7 bases that match TRBD1. The CDR3 has 14 residues. The DNA of the CDR3 is TGTGCCAGCAGTGGGACAGCAACTAATAAAAAACTGTTTTTT. Encoded protein: CASSGTATNKKLFF.

V usage is TRBV6-2 or TRBV6-3 and J usage is TRBJ2-1; unclear D gene. With the DNA end fitting TRBJ2-7 better, the J assignment may be wrong. CDR3 length: 14 amino acids. The germline V gene encodes CDR1 MNHEY and CDR2 SVGEGT. The CDR3 sequence: CASKELSSYNEQYF. CDR3 coding DNA: TGTGCCAGCAAGGAACTTTCCTCCTACAATGAGCAGTACTTC.

This clonotype appeared many times. This chain uses TRBV6-6 with TRBJ2-1; 11 positions agree with TRBD2. Per germline, CDR1 MNHNY and CDR2 SVGAGI (reference sequence). The CDR3 covers 16 residues. V shed 4 bases and J 4 bases; nucleotides not matched to a gene: 6. CDR3 coding DNA: TGTGCCAGCAGTTCGAATAGCGGGGGGGATTACAATGAGCAGTTCTTC. It is translated as CASSSNSGGDYNEQFF.

At least ten counts were recorded for this clonotype. This sequence joins TRBV6-5 and TRBJ2-7; no reliable D call. CDR3 length: 15 amino acids. V gave up 2 bases and J gave up 4 bases, with 15 bases separating them. The germline CDR1 and CDR2 sequences are MNHEY and SVGAGI. CDR3 nucleotides: TGTGCCAGCAGTTACCGGGCAGCGCAAATTTACGAGCAGTACTTC. It specifies CASSYRAAQIYEQYF.

This clonotype showed up just a few times. The chain links TRBV24-1 to TRBJ2-1, with D possibly matching TRBD1 (5 bases). From germline, CDR1 is KGHDR and CDR2 SFDVKD. V lost 2 bases to trimming and J lost 10 bases, with 5 bases between them. The CDR3 extends over 11 amino acids. The CDR3 reads CATSDWTEQFF. In nucleotides, the CDR3 is TGTGCCACCAGTGATTGGACAGAGCAGTTCTTC.

Details on this clonotype: A much larger clone lies a single base off, so this may be a read error. V and J are TRBV7-2 and TRBJ1-2, with 8 bases aligning to TRBD1. J was trimmed by 8 bases and V by 4 bases; bases with no gene match: 6. There are 13 residues in the CDR3. Germline loops: CDR1 SGHTA, CDR2 FQGNSA. CDR3 DNA: TGTGCCAGCAGCTCCCAGGGGGCAATAGGCTACACCTTC. This gives the protein CASSSQGAIGYTF.

This clonotype occurred a few times. In DNA, the CDR3 is TGCGCCAGCAGCCAGGGTTCGGGTGGGGCCAACGTCCTGACTTTC. This gives the protein CASSQGSGGANVLTF. The V call is TRBV4-1, the J call TRBJ2-6, with no clear D. The CDR3 contains 15 residues. Germline lookup yields CDR1 MGHRA and CDR2 YSYEKL. Trimming cost V 3 bases and J 3 bases, with 9 bases left between them.

The chain employs TRBV11-2 and TRBJ1-1; TRBD1 is a possible D gene (6 bases). CDR1 SGHAT and CDR2 FQNNGV come from the germline V gene. CDR3 length: 14 residues. Deletions cut 5 bases from V and 4 bases from J, with 14 bases between. CDR3 loop: CASSKGGVGTEAFF. The CDR3 coding sequence is TGTGCCAGCAGCAAAGGGGGGGTAGGCACTGAAGCTTTCTTT.

This clonotype was counted ten times or more. This chain uses TRBV7-2 with TRBJ2-5; 12 nucleotides align to TRBD2. CDR3 size: 18 residues. Looked up from germline, CDR1 is SGHTA and CDR2 is FQGNSA. The J segment lost 2 bases and the V segment lost 1 base, leaving 8 bases of the junction unmatched. This CDR3 reads CASSLVLAGGPGQETQYF. In nucleotides, the CDR3 is TGTGCCAGCAGCTTAGTTCTAGCGGGGGGGCCGGGGCAAGAGACCCAGTACTTC.

The gene calls are TRBV12-3 or TRBV12-4 and TRBJ2-3; TRBD2 matches at 15 bases. CDR3 size: 18 residues. V lost 1 base, J lost 2 bases, and 4 bases stayed unmatched. CDR3: CASSLGGTSGGTTDTQYF. The CDR3 DNA sequence: TGTGCCAGCAGTTTAGGGGGGACTAGCGGGGGGACCACAGATACGCAGTATTTT.

This chain connects TRBV7-9 to TRBJ1-2; the D is unclear. V lost 4 bases and J lost 1, with 7 bases in between. CDR3 length: 13 residues. Germline values: CDR1 SEHNR, CDR2 FQNEAQ (reference sequence). The chain's CDR3 is CASSSRNNYGYTF. CDR3 DNA sequence: TGTGCCAGCAGCTCCAGAAATAACTATGGCTACACCTTC.

On this clonotype itself: A clone one base away is much larger, so this may be a read error. V is TRBV29-1 and J is TRBJ2-1; 14 bases are shared with TRBD2. The CDR3 has 15 residues. Germline lookup yields CDR1 SQVTM and CDR2 ANQGSEA. The trim removed 3 bases at V and 9 bases at J, leaving 7 bases unmatched. This CDR3 reads CSVDMTSGGASEQFF. The CDR3 bases are TGCAGCGTTGACATGACTAGCGGGGGGGCGAGTGAGCAGTTCTTC.

This clonotype was found once. V usage is TRBV24-1 and J usage is TRBJ2-3; D perhaps matches TRBD1 (5 bases). The V gene's germline CDR1 is KGHDR and CDR2 SFDVKD. The V and J ends lost 4 bases and 10 bases respectively, with 14 bases between them. The CDR3 is made up of 13 amino acids. CDR3 residues: CATSENPRASQYF. The CDR3, as DNA: TGTGCCACCAGTGAGAACCCCAGGGCTTCGCAGTATTTT.

This clonotype was seen at least ten times. V gene TRBV20-1 combines with J gene TRBJ2-3, with D possibly TRBD2 on 6 matching bases. This CDR3 spans 15 amino acids. V was cut by 6 bases and J by 4 bases, with 20 bases left in between. CDR1 DFQATT and CDR2 SNEGSKA come from the germline V gene (reference sequence). CDR3 sequence: CSADGRGRGADTQYF. The CDR3, as DNA: TGCAGTGCGGACGGGCGGGGACGCGGGGCAGATACGCAGTATTTT.

This clonotype has ten or more counts. The chain joins TRBV10-3 to TRBJ1-4; 9 bases match TRBD1. The CDR3 has 16 residues. Looked up from germline, CDR1 is ENHRY and CDR2 is SYGVKD. The trim removed 6 bases at V and 3 bases at J, leaving 8 bases unmatched. The chain's CDR3 is CAISAGTGLANEKLFF. The CDR3 nucleotides read TGTGCCATCAGCGCCGGGACAGGGCTGGCTAATGAAAAACTGTTTTTT.

This clonotype has only a few counts. The rearrangement links TRBV7-2 to TRBJ1-6; 7 bases agree with TRBD1. V shed 5 bases, J shed 7 bases, and the junction held 11 bases outside the gene matches. Germline V gives CDR1 SGHTA, CDR2 FQGNSA. The CDR3 is made up of 16 amino acids. CDR3 nucleotides: TGTGCCAGCAGCACCCAGGGAGGGGGCCTCAATTCACCCCTCCACTTT. Amino acid sequence: CASSTQGGGLNSPLHF.

This sequence joins TRBV7-9 and TRBJ1-1, with D uncertain. The CDR3 has 14 residues. The V and J ends lost 7 bases and 5 bases respectively, with 17 bases between them. Germline-derived CDR1 and CDR2 are SEHNR and FQNEAQ (reference sequence). The CDR3 coding sequence is TGTGCCAGCACCCCTACCGGAGATTGGACTGAAGCTTTCTTT. Protein sequence: CASTPTGDWTEAFF.

The gene calls are TRBV6-1 and TRBJ2-7; tentatively, D is TRBD2 (5 bases). This CDR3 comprises 16 residues. CDR1 is MNHNS and CDR2 is SASEGT in the germline V gene. V was cut by 8 bases and J by 0 bases, with 20 bases left in between. DNA of the CDR3: TGTGCCAGCGCCAGGTCGGGGTACGGAATCTCCTACGAGCAGTACTTC. Its protein is CASARSGYGISYEQYF.

Remarks on this clonotype: A junction boundary mismatches the germline segment, possibly from a read error. J is TRBJ2-2 and V is TRBV11-2, with 12 bases fitting TRBD2. CDR1 and CDR2 from the germline V gene are SGHAT and FQNNGV. The CDR3 is 15 residues long. The DNA for the CDR3 is TGTGCCGGCAGCCAGACTAGCGGGAGATCCGGGGAGCTGTTTTTT. Its translation: CAGSQTSGRSGELFF.

At least ten counts were recorded for this clonotype. This chain joins TRBV6-5 and TRBJ2-7, with TRBD1 matching over 11 bases. From germline, CDR1 is MNHEY and CDR2 SVGAGI. The V and J ends lost 4 bases and 6 bases, in that order; junction bases with no gene match: 11. The CDR3 sequence is 16 residues long. Written as DNA, the CDR3 is TGTGCCAGCAGTTCGAGATTACCGGGACAGGGGGTCGAGCAGTACTTC. Protein: CASSSRLPGQGVEQYF.

The chain employs TRBV3-1 and TRBJ2-2; D is ambiguous. CDR3 length: 12 residues. V lost 5 bases and J 8 bases, leaving 9 bases between the germline ends. Germline V gene sequence: CDR1 LGHDT, CDR2 YNNKEL (reference sequence). CDR3 residues: CASSFETGELFF. CDR3 nucleotide sequence: TGTGCCAGCAGCTTCGAAACGGGGGAGCTGTTTTTT.